What follows are 5 T cell receptor beta chains derived from one specimen sequenced in a study of T-cell reconstitution after alpha-beta-depleted transplantation in children. Unique molecular identifiers were built into the TCRbeta library. TCRdb passed the PCR reads through MiXCR, listing each CDR3 protein once. The sample carries hundreds of thousands of distinct CDR3 sequences, about 16% recorded once. Sample: PBMCs, mostly from graft donor cells, taken 360 days after TCRalphabeta/CD19-depleted stem cell transplant. These receptors were obtained from a male patient younger than 18 who had a stem cell transplant for acute lymphoblastic leukemia, so the T cells may come from the graft donor.

V is TRBV5-1 and J is TRBJ2-2, with unresolved D. Trimming took 0 bases from V and 6 from J, leaving 9 bases between them. Per the germline V gene, CDR1 is SGHRS and CDR2 is YFSETQ. CDR3 length: 14 amino acids. The CDR3 is CASSLDPQPGELFF. DNA of the CDR3: TGCGCCAGCAGCTTGGACCCGCAACCCGGGGAGCTGTTTTTT.

The chain joins TRBV9 to TRBJ1-1; a weak D match, TRBD1 (5 bases). With 0 bases removed from V and 6 bases from J, the gap between germline ends came to 18 bases. The CDR3 covers 16 residues. Per the germline V gene, CDR1 is SGDLS and CDR2 is YYNGEE. This CDR3 reads CASSVGGGAARAEAFF. DNA for the CDR3: TGTGCCAGCAGCGTAGGAGGAGGGGCCGCTAGGGCTGAAGCTTTCTTT. The variable domain in full, with the rest retrieved from reference TRBV9 and TRBJ1-1, is DSGVTQTPKHLITATGQRVTLRCSPRSGDLSVYWYQQSLDQGLQFLIQYYNGEERAKGNILERFSAQQFPDLHSELNLSSLELGDSALYFCASSVGGGAARAEAFFGQGTRLTVV.

Ten or more counts support this clonotype. The chain couples TRBV13 to TRBJ2-3; 7 bases are shared with TRBD2. Looked up from germline, CDR1 is PRHDT and CDR2 is FYEKMQ (reference sequence). V was clipped by 3 bases and J by 2 bases; unmatched bases: 8. This CDR3 is built from 16 residues. This CDR3 reads CASSFSSGGSTDTQYF. CDR3 DNA sequence: TGTGCCAGCAGCTTTTCTAGCGGAGGTTCCACAGATACGCAGTATTTT.

This chain links TRBV10-3 with TRBJ2-7, with no clear D. The CDR3 totals 15 residues. Germline CDR1 reads ENHRY; CDR2 reads SYGVKD. Between the trimmed V and J ends, which lost 1 base and 3 bases, there was a span of 13 bases. The CDR3 reads CAISEYKDGYYEQYF. For the CDR3, the DNA is TGTGCCATCAGTGAGTACAAGGACGGATACTACGAGCAGTACTTC.

The rearrangement joins TRBV12-3 or TRBV12-4 to TRBJ2-5, with D perhaps TRBD2 (5 bases). The V and J ends lost 1 base and 7 bases respectively, with 13 bases between them. The CDR3 sequence is 14 residues long. The CDR3 loop reads CASSLGGSGGTQYF. The DNA for the CDR3 is TGTGCCAGCAGTTTAGGAGGGTCCGGAGGGACCCAGTACTTC.